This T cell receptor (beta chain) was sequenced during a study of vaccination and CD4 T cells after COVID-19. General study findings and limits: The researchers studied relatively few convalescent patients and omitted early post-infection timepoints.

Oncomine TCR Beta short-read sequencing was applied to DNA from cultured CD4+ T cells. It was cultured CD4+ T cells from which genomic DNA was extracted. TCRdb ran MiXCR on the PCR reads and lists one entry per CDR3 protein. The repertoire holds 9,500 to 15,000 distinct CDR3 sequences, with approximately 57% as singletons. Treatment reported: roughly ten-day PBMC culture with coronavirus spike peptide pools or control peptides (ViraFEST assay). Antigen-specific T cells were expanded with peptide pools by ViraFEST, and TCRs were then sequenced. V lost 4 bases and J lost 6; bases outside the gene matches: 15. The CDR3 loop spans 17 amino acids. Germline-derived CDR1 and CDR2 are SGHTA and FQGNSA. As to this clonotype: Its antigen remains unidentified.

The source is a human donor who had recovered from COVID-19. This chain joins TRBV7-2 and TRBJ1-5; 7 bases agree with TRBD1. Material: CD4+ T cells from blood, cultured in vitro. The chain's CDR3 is CASSSQGQRGWGQPQHF. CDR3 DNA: TGTGCCAGCAGCTCACAGGGACAGAGAGGGTGGGGTCAGCCCCAGCATTTT. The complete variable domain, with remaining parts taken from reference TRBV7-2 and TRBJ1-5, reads GAGVSQSPSNKVTEKGKDVELRCDPISGHTALYWYRQSLGQGLEFLIYFQGNSAPDKSGLPSDRFSAERTGGSVSTLTIQRTQQEDSAVYLCASSSQGQRGWGQPQHFGDGTRLSIL.